The TCR beta chain under discussion was sequenced for a study of blood T cell repertoires in COVID-19 (TCRdb year 2020). Regarding the research as a whole: The collaborator samples originated in the United States, Italy and Spain and spanned the acute and convalescent phases of COVID-19. Samples were obtained from the ongoing ImmuneRACE study (first 160 participants) and from approximately 1,200 subjects provided by 6 global collaborators. Where available, HLA class I and class II types were obtained from metadata supplied by the sample provider rather than from assay-based typing. The repertoires were released in a freely available public database meant as a resource for research on the immune response to SARS-CoV-2. The dataset comprised deeply sampled blood TCRbeta repertoires from subjects exposed to, actively infected with, or recovered from COVID-19. The material from the prospective study consisted of cDNA or gDNA derived from T cells, B-cell-depleted T cells, or PBMCs. The sample metadata nearly always contained a de-identified subject ID, COVID-19 status, age in years and sex.

TCRbeta CDR3 regions were amplified from genomic DNA by means of the immunoSEQ Assay, a bias-controlled multiplex PCR. On the authors' methods: The number of nucleated cells in each sample was estimated from the amplification of reference gene primers within the assay. To quantify the absolute abundance of each unique TCRbeta CDR3 rearrangement, sequence reads were collapsed and filtered. For each sample, productive Simpson clonality was calculated as the square root of Simpson's diversity index across productive rearrangements. TCRdb mirrors the immuneACCESS table, restricted to in-frame sequences. Some clones are absent from its copies; in checked studies, under half trace to an unresolved V gene, and the reason for the others is unknown. V, J and clone size are those of that table, while D and trimming were read from the DNA. This sample lists 160,000 or so clones; over 80% were detected once. The ten top clones hold around 8% of the sample.

Beyond this particular receptor, the publication reports: The amount of clinical and demographic metadata varied by source and participant and was provided uncurated.

Each collaborating institution followed its own protocols to collect whole blood in K2EDTA tubes. For TCRbeta analysis, collaborators shipped samples as frozen whole blood, isolated PBMCs, or DNA extracted from either of those sample types. Regarding this clone: Its target antigen remains unknown. One base away there is no much larger clone; base qualities are not given.

CDR1 and CDR2 are read off the germline V gene as ENHRY and SYGVKD. CDR3 length: 13 amino acids, cysteine to phenylalanine. The DNA shown is the 39-base CDR3, in frame from base 1. V loses 8 bases at its end and J loses 3 bases; junction bases beyond the gene matches: 5. The receptor chain draws on TRBV10-3 and TRBJ1-2, with 8 bases in between that match TRBD1. Source material: peripheral blood. This clonotype was sampled from a woman in her 70s with acute or convalescent COVID-19. The CDR3 region: CAIGQGGDYGYTF. The nucleotide sequence reads TGTGCCATCGGACAGGGAGGCGACTATGGCTACACCTTC.